The rows below give T cell receptor beta chains drawn from one sample of a study of quantifying T cell responses using KT2 cells. TCRdb itself ran the UMI-ligation and nested PCR reads through MiXCR, one entry per CDR3 protein. The data show tens of thousands of distinct CDR3 sequences, 9% to 15% seen once. Sequencing was done on a sample of PBMCs spiked with cells of the T cell clone KT2. Receptors were obtained from a human donor. Each CDR3 is given with its conserved first and last residue. The order of the fields is D gene, V gene, J gene, clone size, CDR3 DNA, CDR3 protein. D genes are given only for firm matches. The size of a clone is reported for some rows only, either as once, few or many, or as a class for expanded clones.

>-|TRBV7-9|TRBJ2-7|-
TGTGCCAGCAGCTTAGAGGTAGCCTACGAGCAGTACTTC
CASSLEVAYEQYF
>TRBD2|TRBV5-1|TRBJ2-2|-
TGCGCCAGCAGCTGGACTAGCGGGAGCCCGAACACCGGGGAGCTGTTTTTT
CASSWTSGSPNTGELFF
>-|TRBV18|TRBJ1-6|few
TGTGCCAGCTCACCACAAACAGGGTCGGGGGATTCACCCCTCCACTTT
CASSPQTGSGDSPLHF
>TRBD2|TRBV12-3/TRBV12-4|TRBJ2-1|-
TGTGCCAGCAGTCGACTAGCACCCTACAATGAGCAGTTCTTC
CASSRLAPYNEQFF
>-|TRBV6-5|TRBJ1-6|many
TGTGCCAGCAGCCGCGATACCGGGTTTGGTACGAATTCACCCCTCCACTTT
CASSRDTGFGTNSPLHF
>-|TRBV28|TRBJ1-5|many
TGTGCCAGCAGACAGGGCCCTAATCAGCCCCAGCATTTT
CASRQGPNQPQHF
>TRBD2|TRBV5-6|TRBJ2-2|few
TGTGCCAGCAGCTCCGAGGTAGCGGGACCGAACACCGGGGAGCTGTTTTTT
CASSSEVAGPNTGELFF
>-|TRBV20-1|TRBJ2-7|many
TGCAGTGCTATAGCCCCGGGACTCTACGAGCAGTACTTC
CSAIAPGLYEQYF
>-|TRBV9|TRBJ1-6|many
TGTGCCAGCAGCGCCGACGGGCTGAATTCACCCCTCCACTTT
CASSADGLNSPLHF
>TRBD2|TRBV5-4|TRBJ2-1|many
TGTGCCAGCAGCTCACCTACTAGCGGCAATGAGCAGTTCTTC
CASSSPTSGNEQFF
>TRBD1|TRBV20-1|TRBJ2-7|-
TGCAGTGCCCGCCCCTGGACAGGGGGCTACGAGCAGTACTTC
CSARPWTGGYEQYF
>-|TRBV12-5|TRBJ2-5|few
TGTGCTAGTGGTTTAAGTTTAAGTGGAAGGGGTCACTGGGAGACCCAGTACTTC
CASGLSLSGRGHWETQYF
>-|TRBV15|TRBJ2-2|-
TGTGCCACCAGCAGAGATCGCGGGCGCGGATTGGACGGGGAGCTGTTTTTT
CATSRDRGRGLDGELFF
>TRBD1|TRBV12-3/TRBV12-4|TRBJ2-3|few
TGTGCCAGCAGTTTACAGGGGGTCTCAGATACGCAGTATTTT
CASSLQGVSDTQYF
>TRBD1|TRBV2|TRBJ1-5|-
TGTGCCAGCAGCAGGGACAGGGCTAGCAATCAGCCCCAGCATTTT
CASSRDRASNQPQHF
>-|TRBV7-9|TRBJ1-1|-
TGTGCCAGCAGCTCCCCCCATATACGGGGACTGAACACTGAAGCTTTCTTT
CASSSPHIRGLNTEAFF
>TRBD2|TRBV4-2|TRBJ2-3|many
TGTGCCAGCAGCCTCGGACTAGCGGGAGCAGATACGCAGTATTTT
CASSLGLAGADTQYF
>TRBD1|TRBV20-1|TRBJ1-2|once
TGCAGTGCTCTTTCGACAGGGGGTGGCTACACCTTC
CSALSTGGGYTF
>TRBD1|TRBV7-9|TRBJ2-7|-
TGTGCCAGCACCATTGGACAGGGGAAGCGATACGAGCAGTACTTC
CASTIGQGKRYEQYF
>-|TRBV28|TRBJ2-1|-
TGTGCCCTGGGGGGCGAAAATGAGCAGTTCTTC
CALGGENEQFF
>-|TRBV5-1|TRBJ1-1|-
TGCGCCAGCAGCCCGCAGGGGAATGAAGCTTTCTTT
CASSPQGNEAFF
>-|TRBV5-5|TRBJ2-5|few
TGTGCCAGCAGCTTTTATGTTCAACAAGTGCAAGAGACCCAGTACTTC
CASSFYVQQVQETQYF
>-|TRBV5-1|TRBJ2-7|few
TGCGCCAGCAGCTCATTGTCCGGGGCCTACGAGCAGTACTTC
CASSSLSGAYEQYF
>-|TRBV20-1|TRBJ2-7|many
TGCAGTGCTACCGGGACATTTAATACCTACGAGCAGTACTTC
CSATGTFNTYEQYF
>TRBD2|TRBV4-2|TRBJ2-4|few
TGTGCCAGCAGCTCTACCGGCTTAGCGGGAGGGAAAAACATTCAGTACTTC
CASSSTGLAGGKNIQYF
>-|TRBV20-1|TRBJ2-7|few
TGCAGTGCCGCAAAACAAGGTCACCGCAATCAGCAGTACTTC
CSAAKQGHRNQQYF
>-|TRBV29-1|TRBJ1-1|-
TGCAGCGTTGAAGAGGGGGGACACCAGCCTTTCTTT
CSVEEGGHQPFF
>TRBD1|TRBV14|TRBJ1-3|-
TGTGCCAGCAGCCACCCAGGGACAGAAGGAGGAAACACCATATATTTT
CASSHPGTEGGNTIYF
>-|TRBV6-6|TRBJ1-1|few
TGTGCCGGGCTACAGTTGGGGATGAACACTGAAGCTTTCTTT
CAGLQLGMNTEAFF
>-|TRBV2|TRBJ1-4|few
TGTGCCAGCAATGGGGGGTCAACTAATGAAAAACTGTTTTTT
CASNGGSTNEKLFF
>-|TRBV4-2|TRBJ1-1|-
TGTGCCAGCAGCCAAGATCAGGAGGGCGGGCCTGAAGCTTTCTTT
CASSQDQEGGPEAFF
>-|TRBV7-2|TRBJ2-5|-
TGTGCCAGCAGCTCGACACCAGAGACCCAGTACTTC
CASSSTPETQYF
>-|TRBV7-6|TRBJ2-6|few
TGTGCCAGCAGCCCCAGGGGGGCGCACTCTGGGGCCAACGTCCTGACTTTC
CASSPRGAHSGANVLTF
>TRBD1|TRBV20-1|TRBJ2-7|-
TGCAGTGCTAGACTCAGGACAGGGGGCGAGCAGTACTTC
CSARLRTGGEQYF
>TRBD2|TRBV5-1|TRBJ2-5|many
TGCGCCAGCAGCTTTTCCGGGCGGGGGGGCGAAGAGACCCAGTACTTC
CASSFSGRGGEETQYF
>-|TRBV12-3/TRBV12-4|TRBJ2-2|few
TGTGCCAGCAGTTTAAACCCGGGGACCGGGGAGCTGTTTTTT
CASSLNPGTGELFF
>TRBD2|TRBV4-2|TRBJ2-2|-
TGTGCCAGCAGCCCACGGAGCGGGAGACAAGCCGGGGAGCTGTTTTTT
CASSPRSGRQAGELFF
>TRBD2|TRBV7-2|TRBJ2-3|many
TGTGCCAGCAGCTTAGCTGCGCGGGGGGGCACAGATACGCAGTATTTT
CASSLAARGGTDTQYF
>-|TRBV10-2|TRBJ2-3|many
TGCGCCAGCAGTGAAGGGGAGAGCACAGATACGCAGTATTTT
CASSEGESTDTQYF
>-|TRBV20-1|TRBJ1-6|-
TGCAGTGCTAGAGATCTGGGGGGGGGGTATAATTCACCCCTCCACTTT
CSARDLGGGYNSPLHF
>TRBD1|TRBV27|TRBJ2-5|few
TGTGCCAGCAGTTCGACCGGGACAGGGAAAGAGACCCAGTACTTC
CASSSTGTGKETQYF
>TRBD2|TRBV24-1|TRBJ2-1|-
TGTGCCACCAGTGATTTGCCTAGCGGGAGTGAGCAGTTCTTC
CATSDLPSGSEQFF
>-|TRBV2|TRBJ1-3|-
TGTGCCAGCAGTGAAAGGGGAATGGGGGGCTCTGGAAACACCATATATTTT
CASSERGMGGSGNTIYF
>-|TRBV3-1|TRBJ1-2|many
TGTGCCAGCCGGCCCAGGACATCATCTCCCCTAAACTATGGCTACACCTTC
CASRPRTSSPLNYGYTF
>TRBD1|TRBV20-1|TRBJ1-2|-
TGCAGTGCTAGCCGTCCGGGACAGGGGGGATATGGCTACACCTTC
CSASRPGQGGYGYTF
>TRBD1|TRBV7-9|TRBJ1-1|few
TGTGCCAGCAGCTTAGCCGACAGGGGCACTGAAGCTTTCTTT
CASSLADRGTEAFF
>TRBD1|TRBV6-1|TRBJ2-3|few
TGTGCCAGCAGGGCGTTCGGGACAGGGGGCCCAGATACGCAGTATTTT
CASRAFGTGGPDTQYF
>-|TRBV11-2|TRBJ1-1|many
TGTGCCAGCAGGCGCCTTCAAAGGTTGAACCCGGTAAAGGAAGCTTTCTTT
CASRRLQRLNPVKEAFF
>TRBD2|TRBV20-1|TRBJ2-7|-
TGCAGTGCTAGTGGGGGACTAGCGGGAGACGAGCAGTACTTC
CSASGGLAGDEQYF